The 25 T cell receptor beta chains below were found in one sample sequenced in a study of CD8 T cells in ankylosing spondylitis. Each CDR3 protein is one row after TCRdb ran MiXCR on the 5' RACE reads. The sample has 180,000 or so distinct CDR3 sequences, around 10% seen once; the top ten hold 25% to 30%. The specimen was blood, either unsorted or a sorted T cell fraction (not recorded which). Receptors were obtained from a male donor with ankylosing spondylitis or in good health (not recorded which).

This clonotype has a count of ten or more. CDR3 nucleotide sequence: TGCAGTGCTGAGGACAGGGGATTGGCAGGAAACACCATATATTTT. This gives the protein CSAEDRGLAGNTIYF. The chain links TRBV20-1 to TRBJ1-3, with 9 bases aligning to TRBD1. The ends lost 5 bases at V and 4 bases at J; junction bases unmatched: 9. The length of the CDR3 is 15 residues. Germline V gene data show CDR1 as DFQATT and CDR2 as SNEGSKA (reference sequence).

Ten or more counts support this clonotype. The chain is built from TRBV6-2 or TRBV6-3 and TRBJ2-3, with 7 positions matching TRBD2. The germline V gene has CDR1 MNHEY and CDR2 SVGEGT. With 0 bases clipped from V and 2 bases from J, the junction kept 8 bases outside the gene matches. The CDR3 spans 17 residues. This CDR3 is CASSYSILAGPTDTQYF. DNA for the CDR3: TGTGCCAGCAGTTACTCGATATTAGCGGGTCCCACAGATACGCAGTATTTT.

The V call is TRBV4-3, the J call TRBJ1-4; D unclear. The CDR3 spans 16 residues. Trimming left V 5 bases short and J 2 bases short, with 15 bases between. Germline V lookup: CDR1 LGHNA, CDR2 YSLEER. DNA for the CDR3: TGCGCCAGCAGCTCACGCGTTGTCAGTACTAATGAAAAACTGTTTTTT. It encodes CASSSRVVSTNEKLFF.

This clonotype came up many times. The chain uses TRBV6-2 or TRBV6-3 and TRBJ2-1, with 9 bases aligning to TRBD1. This CDR3 is built from 15 residues. From germline, CDR1 is MNHEY and CDR2 SVGEGT. V lost 2 bases and J lost 4; bases outside the gene matches: 3. DNA for the CDR3: TGTGCCAGCAGTTACGGGGACAGGGCGTACAATGAGCAGTTCTTC. Its translation: CASSYGDRAYNEQFF.

This clonotype was found many times. CDR3 in amino acids: CASRSNSQETQYF. The CDR3 DNA reads as TGCGCCAGCAGGTCGAATTCGCAAGAGACCCAGTACTTC. The V gene is TRBV5-1, the J gene TRBJ2-5; the D is unclear. CDR3 length equals 13 residues. CDR1 SGHRS and CDR2 YFSETQ come from the germline V gene. Trimming shortened V by 5 bases and J by 2 bases, and 10 bases separated the two germline ends. The variable domain in full, with the rest retrieved from reference TRBV5-1 and TRBJ2-5, is KAGVTQTPRYLIKTRGQQVTLSCSPISGHRSVSWYQQTPGQGLQFLFEYFSETQRNKGNFPGRFSGRQFSNSRSEMNVSTLELGDSALYLCASRSNSQETQYFGPGTRLLVL.

This clonotype occurred a few times. The chain recombines TRBV20-1 with TRBJ2-4, with 13 bases identical to TRBD2. Germline CDR1 DFQATT, CDR2 SNEGSKA (reference sequence). The V segment lost 6 bases and the J segment 0 bases; nucleotides outside the gene matches: 5. The CDR3 sequence is 16 residues long. CDR3 sequence reads: CSAPRTSGRAKNIQYF. The CDR3 coding sequence is TGCAGTGCCCCCCGGACTAGCGGGAGAGCCAAAAACATTCAGTACTTC.

This clonotype was detected ten times or more. The genes are TRBV5-1 and TRBJ1-6, with D perhaps matching TRBD1 (5 bases). There are 15 residues in the CDR3. V was pared by 5 bases and J by 6 bases, with 15 bases between. The germline gives CDR1 SGHRS, CDR2 YFSETQ. CDR3 protein: CASSNLREGNSPLHF. The CDR3 DNA follows: TGCGCCAGCAGTAATCTCAGGGAGGGTAATTCACCCCTCCACTTT.

The chain links TRBV10-3 to TRBJ1-1, with TRBD1 as a possible D gene (6 bases). This CDR3 comprises 16 residues. V shed 3 bases and J shed 3 bases, with 17 bases lying between them. Germline-derived CDR1 and CDR2 are ENHRY and SYGVKD. CDR3 nucleotide sequence: TGTGCCATCAGTGATCCGGGGAGGGGGTGGGACACTGAAGCTTTCTTT. This encodes CAISDPGRGWDTEAFF.

This clonotype was seen at least ten times. This rearrangement joins TRBV5-1 to TRBJ2-1; no reliable D call. The V end was cut by 3 bases, the J end by 5 bases, with 15 bases between. CDR3 length equals 15 residues. Germline values: CDR1 SGHRS, CDR2 YFSETQ. DNA for the CDR3: TGCGCCAGCAGCTCGACCTCGTCCCCCGACAATGAGCAGTTCTTC. Translated, it gives CASSSTSSPDNEQFF.

There are many counts of this clonotype. The rearrangement links TRBV5-1 to TRBJ2-7, with a possible D match to TRBD1 (6 bases). Germline CDR1 is SGHRS and CDR2 is YFSETQ. Trimming cost V 1 base and J 4 bases, with 15 bases left between them. The CDR3 is 15 amino acids. The CDR3 coding sequence is TGCGCCAGCAGCTTGAATACAGGGTCAGCGTACGAGCAGTACTTC. It encodes CASSLNTGSAYEQYF.

This clonotype was counted at least ten times. This chain joins TRBV3-1 and TRBJ1-1, with D hard to call. This CDR3 region has 14 residues. From germline, CDR1 is LGHDT and CDR2 YNNKEL (reference sequence). V was pared by 1 base and J by 3 bases, with 9 bases between. The CDR3 nucleotides are TGTGCCAGCAGCCAAGCGAGTCGGGACACTGAAGCTTTCTTT. It codes for CASSQASRDTEAFF.

This chain connects TRBV6-5 to TRBJ2-2; D not certain. The germline CDR1 and CDR2 sequences are MNHEY and SVGAGI. V lost 0 bases to trimming and J lost 2 bases, with 4 bases between them. There are 14 residues in the CDR3. The CDR3: CASSYSTNTGELFF. The CDR3 DNA sequence: TGTGCCAGCAGTTACTCGACTAACACCGGGGAGCTGTTTTTT.

This clonotype came up many times. This sequence joins TRBV9 and TRBJ2-5, with TRBD1 matching 9 bases. Germline lookup yields CDR1 SGDLS and CDR2 YYNGEE. This CDR3 region has 14 residues. The ends lost 5 bases at V and 4 bases at J; junction bases unmatched: 6. CDR3 in DNA: TGTGCCAGCAGTTCGGGACAGGGATTAGAGACCCAGTACTTC. Its translation: CASSSGQGLETQYF.

This clonotype was detected only a few times. The V call is TRBV5-6, the J call TRBJ2-4; possibly TRBD2 for D (5 bases). The CDR3 length is 13 residues. CDR1 is SGHDT, CDR2 YYEEEE, per germline. V dropped 5 bases and J dropped 6 bases, with 12 bases sitting between them. CDR3 sequence (DNA): TGTGCCAGCAGAAGTGTGGCGGGAAACATTCAGTACTTC. Residues: CASRSVAGNIQYF.

CDR3 nucleotide sequence: TGTGCCAGCAGTCCCTGGCCACAGGCTTCCTATGGCTACACCTTC. It encodes CASSPWPQASYGYTF. V and J are TRBV6-1 and TRBJ1-2; possibly TRBD1 for D (5 bases). Germline V gives CDR1 MNHNS, CDR2 SASEGT. V gave up 5 bases and J gave up 4 bases, with 17 bases separating them. This CDR3 is built from 15 residues.

This clonotype was counted at least ten times. The rearrangement links TRBV2 to TRBJ2-7; 11 bases are shared with TRBD1. CDR3 length: 16 amino acids. Germline trimming cut 7 bases from V and 0 bases from J; bases unmatched to any gene: 8. The germline V gene has CDR1 SNHLY and CDR2 FYNNEI. CDR3 amino acids: CASKFSGTGGSYEQYF. The CDR3 DNA sequence: TGTGCCAGCAAGTTCTCCGGGACAGGGGGCTCCTACGAGCAGTACTTC.

V is TRBV7-9 and J is TRBJ2-5; 7 nucleotides line up with TRBD2. The CDR3 sequence is 15 residues long. CDR1 and CDR2 (germline): SEHNR, FQNEAQ (reference sequence). J gave up 1 base and V 2 bases, and 4 bases lay outside the gene matches. The CDR3: CASSLTAGSQETQYF. In DNA, the CDR3 is TGTGCCAGCAGCTTAACAGCGGGGAGCCAAGAGACCCAGTACTTC.

The rearrangement joins TRBV2 to TRBJ2-1; 11 nucleotides line up with TRBD1. The V and J ends lost 7 bases and 6 bases, in that order; junction bases with no gene match: 8. This CDR3 is 15 amino acids long. Per the germline V gene, CDR1 is SNHLY and CDR2 is FYNNEI. This CDR3 is CASNFRDRGSNEQFF. In DNA form, the CDR3 reads TGTGCCAGCAACTTCCGGGACAGGGGGAGCAATGAGCAGTTCTTC.

In its sample, this clonotype was seen a few times. The chain couples TRBV12-3 or TRBV12-4 to TRBJ2-7; TRBD2 agrees at 8 bases. V shed 10 bases, J shed 1 base, and the junction held 3 bases outside the gene matches. This CDR3 is 12 amino acids long. In DNA form, the CDR3 reads TGTGCCACCAAGCGGGGGTCCTACGAGCAGTACTTC. Encoded protein: CATKRGSYEQYF.

This clonotype was counted at least ten times. CDR3 nucleotide sequence: TGTGCCAGCAGCTTCAACCGGGACAGCACCTACAATGAGCAGTTCTTC. Its protein product is CASSFNRDSTYNEQFF. The V gene is TRBV7-7, the J gene TRBJ2-1, with 7 positions matching TRBD1. V shed 3 bases and J 2 bases; nucleotides not matched to a gene: 7. CDR1 is SSHAT, CDR2 FNYEAQ, per germline (reference sequence). The CDR3 extends over 16 amino acids.

This clonotype has more than one count but fewer than ten. The rearrangement joins TRBV10-1 to TRBJ2-2, with 12 nucleotides matching TRBD2. The CDR3 is 17 amino acids. Germline CDR1 and CDR2: WNHNN and SYGVQD (reference sequence). Trimming cost V 5 bases and J 4 bases; bases outside gene matches: 8. CDR3: CASSPTLAGGITGELFF. The DNA of the CDR3 is TGCGCCAGCAGTCCTACTCTAGCGGGAGGGATCACCGGGGAGCTGTTTTTT.

There are many counts of this clonotype. The chain employs TRBV29-1 and TRBJ2-4; no clear D gene. Germline V gene sequence: CDR1 SQVTM, CDR2 ANQGSEA. Trimming took off 6 bases at V and 0 bases at J, with 12 bases between the two ends. CDR3 size: 14 residues. The CDR3: CSVRATLAKNIQYF. The CDR3 DNA sequence: TGCAGCGTCCGGGCCACACTAGCCAAAAACATTCAGTACTTC.

In this sample, this clonotype turned up many times. CDR3 sequence: CSARTGRGGYTF. CDR3 nucleotides: TGCAGTGCCCGGACAGGCCGGGGTGGCTACACCTTC. The chain carries TRBV20-1 and TRBJ1-2; TRBD1 aligns across 7 bases. The junction had 8 bases not matched to a gene; V was cut back by 6 bases and J by 7 bases. The CDR3 consists of 12 residues. The germline V gene encodes CDR1 DFQATT and CDR2 SNEGSKA (reference sequence).

This chain joins TRBV6-1 and TRBJ2-4; 9 bases are a match to TRBD1. Germline CDR1 MNHNS, CDR2 SASEGT. The CDR3 has 17 residues. J gave up 0 bases and V 6 bases, and 9 bases lay outside the gene matches. The CDR3 spells CASSSPPGQGAKNIQYF. The CDR3 DNA follows: TGTGCCAGCAGCTCTCCTCCGGGACAGGGAGCCAAAAACATTCAGTACTTC.

There are many counts of this clonotype. This chain uses TRBV25-1 with TRBJ1-1; D is undetermined. The CDR3 runs to 9 residues. Trimming shortened V by 7 bases and J by 8 bases, and 5 bases separated the two germline ends. The germline gives CDR1 MGHDK, CDR2 SYGVNS. The CDR3 DNA is TGTGCCAGCAAACTGGAAGCTTTCTTT. It specifies CASKLEAFF. The full variable domain, its missing parts supplied by reference TRBV25-1 and TRBJ1-1, is EADIYQTPRYLVIGTGKKITLECSQTMGHDKMYWYQQDPGMELHLIHYSYGVNSTEKGDLSSESTVSRIRTEHFPLTLESARPSHTSQYLCASKLEAFFGQGTRLTVV.